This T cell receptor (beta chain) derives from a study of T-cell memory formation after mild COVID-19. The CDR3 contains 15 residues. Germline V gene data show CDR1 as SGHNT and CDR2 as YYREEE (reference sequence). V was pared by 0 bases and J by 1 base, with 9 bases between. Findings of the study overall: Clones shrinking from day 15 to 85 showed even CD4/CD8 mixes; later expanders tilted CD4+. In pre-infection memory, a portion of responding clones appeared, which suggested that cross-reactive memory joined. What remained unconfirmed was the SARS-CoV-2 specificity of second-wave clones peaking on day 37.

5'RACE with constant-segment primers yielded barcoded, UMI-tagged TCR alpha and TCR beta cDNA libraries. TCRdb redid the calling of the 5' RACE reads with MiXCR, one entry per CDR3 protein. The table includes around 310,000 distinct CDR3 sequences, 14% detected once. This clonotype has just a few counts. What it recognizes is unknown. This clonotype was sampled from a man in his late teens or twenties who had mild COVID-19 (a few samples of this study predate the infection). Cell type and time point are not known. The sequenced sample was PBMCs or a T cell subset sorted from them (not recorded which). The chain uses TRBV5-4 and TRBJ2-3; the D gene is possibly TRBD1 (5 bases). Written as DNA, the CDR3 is TGTGCCAGCAGCTTGGCGGCAGGGCGCACAGATACGCAGTATTTT. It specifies CASSLAAGRTDTQYF.